The source of this T cell receptor (beta chain) is a study of cytomegalovirus exposure and HLA in healthy donors. Across the whole study: Among the 398 genotyped donors, around 85% were placed in the Caucasian-associated ancestry cluster.

Use of 60 Vbeta and 13 Jbeta primers characterized the PCR. Some clones are missing from TCRdb's copy, which holds only in-frame ones; the method was immunoSEQ multiplex PCR. The sample shows roughly 130,000 clones, around 90% of them seen only once. Trimming shortened V by 0 bases and J by 4 bases, and 17 bases separated the two germline ends. The CDR3 is 17 amino acids. CDR1 is SGDLS and CDR2 is YYNGEE in the germline V gene. Sequencing was carried out using PBMCs. The receptor comes from a middle-aged woman in good health and CMV-seronegative. The chain recombines TRBV9 with TRBJ2-1, with D tentatively TRBD2 (6 bases). CDR3 bases: TGTGCCAGCAGCGTAGAGAGTGGGGCTAGCGCGTACAATGAGCAGTTCTTC. Encoded protein: CASSVESGASAYNEQFF.